This T cell receptor (beta chain) derives from a study of shared clonotypes between healthy human individuals. Method: immunoSEQ multiplex PCR; TCRdb's copy keeps in-frame clones and lacks some. Among about 2 million clones, less than 95% were seen once, and the ten largest hold about 1.1%. Germline CDR1 is MNHEY and CDR2 is SMNVEV (reference sequence). This CDR3 region has 15 residues. V dropped 4 bases and J dropped 2; count of bases not matched to a gene: 2. Naive CD8 isolation took CD45RO-negative cells positively selected for CCR7 and excluded terminally differentiated effector memory CD45RA+ cells. Study outcomes and limitations: Genetic and exposure-history diversity was limited by the few donors. It was expected that sequencing depth would affect clonotype sharing among donors.

With respect to this clone: Its antigen is undetermined. This sample includes further DNA sequences coding for the same CDR3.

This sequence joins TRBV27 and TRBJ2-1; TRBD2 aligns across 10 bases. The specimen sequenced was naive CD8+ T cells sorted from blood. This clonotype was obtained from a man aged 18 to 29 in good health. CDR3 nucleotide sequence: TGTGCCAGCAGTTCGGGGACTAGCGCCTACAATGAGCAGTTCTTC. Protein sequence: CASSSGTSAYNEQFF.